The present T cell receptor beta chain was sequenced within a study of Ad26.COV2.S vaccination and SARS-CoV-2 variants. Per germline, CDR1 SGHTA and CDR2 FQGTGA. Deletions cut 0 bases from V and 4 bases from J, with 9 bases between. The length of the CDR3 is 14 residues. Treatment in this sample: approximately 18 received Ad26.COV2.S at low or high dose, single or two shots; roughly 5 received placebo; per-sample allocation not given. The investigators took samples on day 63 after the first vaccine or placebo injection. Within Boston, the person who donated was an adult of 18-55 years. This table comes from immunoSEQ multiplex PCR, and its TCRdb copy is limited to in-frame clones, with some not included. The table records approximately 360,000 clones, 83% of them present only once.

This clonotype was sampled from a person between 18 and 60 years old who received the Ad26.COV2.S COVID-19 vaccine or a placebo. This chain connects TRBV7-3 to TRBJ2-5; D tentatively fits TRBD1 or TRBD2 (6 bases each). The sequencing used peripheral blood, collected in a trial of Ad26.COV2.S vaccine versus placebo. As DNA, the CDR3 is TGTGCCAGCAGCTTAACCGGGGGCGTAGAGACCCAGTACTTC. It translates to CASSLTGGVETQYF.